This T cell receptor beta chain came from a study of blood T cell repertoires in COVID-19. Assay used: immunoSEQ multiplex PCR; TCRdb lists only in-frame clones, some missing. This table holds roughly 40,000 clones, nearly 90% found once. The germline gives CDR1 DFQATT, CDR2 SNEGSKA (reference sequence). The CDR3 is made up of 19 amino acids. The V and J ends lost 3 bases and 4 bases, in that order; junction bases with no gene match: 18. The sample consisted of peripheral blood. This chain joins TRBV20-1 and TRBJ2-5; 12 nucleotides align to TRBD2. The source of this sequence is a human donor in a cohort sampled during active COVID-19. The CDR3 nucleotides are TGCAGTGCTAGTGACGCTAGCGGGAGGGTAGAGGTTCTAGGAGAGACCCAGTACTTC. Its translation: CSASDASGRVEVLGETQYF.